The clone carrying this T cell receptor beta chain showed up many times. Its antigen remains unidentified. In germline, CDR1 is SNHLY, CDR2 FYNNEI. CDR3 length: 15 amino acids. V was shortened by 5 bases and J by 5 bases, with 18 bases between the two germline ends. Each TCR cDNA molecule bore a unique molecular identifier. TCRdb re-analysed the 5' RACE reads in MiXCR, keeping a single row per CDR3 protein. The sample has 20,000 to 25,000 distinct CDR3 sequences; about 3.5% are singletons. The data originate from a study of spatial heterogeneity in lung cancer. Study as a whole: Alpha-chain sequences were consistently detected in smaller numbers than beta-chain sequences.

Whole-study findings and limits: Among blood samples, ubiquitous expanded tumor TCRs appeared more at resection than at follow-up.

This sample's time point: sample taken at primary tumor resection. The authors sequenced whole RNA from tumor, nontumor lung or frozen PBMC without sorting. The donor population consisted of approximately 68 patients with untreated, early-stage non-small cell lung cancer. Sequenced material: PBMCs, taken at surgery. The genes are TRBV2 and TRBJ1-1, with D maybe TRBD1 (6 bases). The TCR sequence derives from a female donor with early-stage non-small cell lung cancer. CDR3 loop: CASSPLTNRETEAFF. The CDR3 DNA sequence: TGTGCCAGCAGTCCCCTCACCAACAGGGAAACTGAAGCTTTCTTT.